This T cell receptor (beta chain) stems from a study of Graves' ophthalmopathy and Graves' hyperthyroidism. Clinical symptoms, serum thyroxine, TRAb, thyroid ultrasound and orbital computed tomography formed the basis of diagnosis. The CDR3 runs to 12 residues. V lost 5 bases and J lost 0, with 8 bases in between. Germline assignment: CDR1 DFQATT and CDR2 SNEGSKA (reference sequence). Using RNA transcripts, the TCR beta CDR3 regions were amplified. In the first round, RT-PCR was carried out with HTBI primers, and a multiplex PCR formed the second round. TCRdb analysed the multiplex PCR reads with MiXCR anew, one entry per CDR3 protein. The sample gives around 1,200,000 distinct CDR3 sequences, less than 45% of which show up once; more than 9.5% is in the top ten.

Sequenced: peripheral blood or thyroid tissue (not recorded which). The clonotype comes from an adult man with Graves' hyperthyroidism. The chain is built from TRBV20-1 and TRBJ2-7; D is ambiguous. The CDR3 bases are TGCAGTGCTCCTCGGGCCTCCTACGAGCAGTACTTC. Protein: CSAPRASYEQYF.